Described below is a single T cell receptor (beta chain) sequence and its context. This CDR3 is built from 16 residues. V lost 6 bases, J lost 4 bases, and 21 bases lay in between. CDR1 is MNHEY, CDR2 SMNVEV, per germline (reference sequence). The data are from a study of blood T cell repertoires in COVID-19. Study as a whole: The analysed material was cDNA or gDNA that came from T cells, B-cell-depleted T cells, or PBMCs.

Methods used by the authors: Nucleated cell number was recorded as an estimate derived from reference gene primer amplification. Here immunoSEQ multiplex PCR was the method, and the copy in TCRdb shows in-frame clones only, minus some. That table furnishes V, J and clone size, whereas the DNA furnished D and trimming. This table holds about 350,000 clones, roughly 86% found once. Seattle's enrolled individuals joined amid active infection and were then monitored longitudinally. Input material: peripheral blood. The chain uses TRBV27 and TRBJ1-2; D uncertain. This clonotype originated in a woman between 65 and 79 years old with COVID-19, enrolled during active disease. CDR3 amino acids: CASRQNPGWEGYGYTF. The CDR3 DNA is TGTGCCAGCAGACAGAACCCGGGATGGGAGGGCTATGGCTACACCTTC.